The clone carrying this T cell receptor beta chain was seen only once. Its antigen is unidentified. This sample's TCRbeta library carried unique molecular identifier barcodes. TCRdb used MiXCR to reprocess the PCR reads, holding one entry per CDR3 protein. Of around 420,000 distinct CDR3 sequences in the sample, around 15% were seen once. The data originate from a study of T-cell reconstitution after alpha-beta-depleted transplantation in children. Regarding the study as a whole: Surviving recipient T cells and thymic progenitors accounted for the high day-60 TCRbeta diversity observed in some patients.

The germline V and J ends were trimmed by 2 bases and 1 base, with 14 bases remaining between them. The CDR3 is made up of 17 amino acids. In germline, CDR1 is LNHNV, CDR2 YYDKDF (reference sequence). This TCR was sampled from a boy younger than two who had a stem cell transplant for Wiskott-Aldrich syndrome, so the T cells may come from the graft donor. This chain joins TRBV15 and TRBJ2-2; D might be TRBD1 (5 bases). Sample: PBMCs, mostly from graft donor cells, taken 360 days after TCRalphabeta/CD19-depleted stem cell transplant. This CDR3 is CATSRTGSRVNTGELFF. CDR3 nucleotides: TGTGCCACCAGCAGAACCGGTAGCAGGGTGAACACCGGGGAGCTGTTTTTT.